Listed here are 6 T cell receptor beta chains from one sample, sequenced in a study of T cell repertoires in cytomegalovirus infection. TCRdb reanalysed the reads using MiXCR and keeps one entry per CDR3 protein. The sample holds under 300,000 distinct CDR3 sequences, about 12% seen once. The source material was PBMCs. The receptors stem from a human donor in good health (CMV status not recorded). Some clones in this sample may be carry-over from other donors' samples.

This clonotype was found many times. The rearrangement uses TRBV6-2 or TRBV6-3 and TRBJ2-7, with D possibly being TRBD1 or TRBD2 (6 bases each). The CDR3 is 12 amino acids. Germline-derived CDR1 and CDR2 are MNHEY and SVGEGT. The V gene lost 11 bases and the J gene lost 0 bases, with 11 bases spanning the gap. The CDR3 nucleotides read TGTGCCGGCGGGACATTCTCCTACGAGCAGTACTTC. It translates to CAGGTFSYEQYF.

At least ten counts were recorded for this clonotype. V and J are TRBV19 and TRBJ1-1; D might be TRBD1 (5 bases). Trimming pared 5 bases from V and 3 bases from J, leaving 10 bases between. The CDR3 runs 13 residues. Germline CDR1 is LNHDA and CDR2 is SQIVND (reference sequence). The CDR3 here is CASSGAWDTEAFF. The CDR3 DNA is TGTGCCAGTAGTGGGGCTTGGGACACTGAAGCTTTCTTT. Supplemented by reference TRBV19 and TRBJ1-1, the full variable domain reads DGGITQSPKYLFRKEGQNVTLSCEQNLNHDAMYWYRQDPGQGLRLIYYSQIVNDFQKGDIAEGYSVSREKKESFPLTVTSAQKNPTAFYLCASSGAWDTEAFFGQGTRLTVV.

This clonotype was seen only a few times. The chain carries TRBV12-5 and TRBJ2-2, with D maybe TRBD2 (5 bases). From germline, CDR1 is LGHNT and CDR2 FRNRAP. The CDR3 runs to 13 residues. V dropped 10 bases and J dropped 7 bases, with 16 bases sitting between them. The chain's CDR3 is CATSGEVDGELFF. The CDR3 nucleotides are TGTGCTACTTCCGGGGAAGTGGACGGGGAGCTGTTTTTT.

This chain connects TRBV6-5 to TRBJ2-7, with 7 bases identical to TRBD2. CDR1 and CDR2 from the germline V gene are MNHEY and SVGAGI. The junction had 7 bases not matched to a gene; V was cut back by 0 bases and J by 2 bases. This CDR3 comprises 16 residues. The CDR3 bases are TGTGCCAGCAGTTACTCCGAACTAGCGAGAACCTACGAGCAGTACTTC. Translating it yields CASSYSELARTYEQYF.

In this sample, this clonotype turned up many times. The chain employs TRBV6-1 and TRBJ2-1, with 9 positions matching TRBD2. The CDR3 runs 15 residues. CDR1 is MNHNS, CDR2 SASEGT, per germline. V was clipped by 6 bases and J by 4 bases; unmatched bases: 7. CDR3 bases: TGTGCCAGCAGGGGTAGCGGGGGCCCTTACAATGAGCAGTTCTTC. This codes for CASRGSGGPYNEQFF.

A few counts support this clonotype. The genes are TRBV5-1 and TRBJ1-1, with D possibly matching TRBD1 (6 bases). This CDR3 has 17 residues. Germline values: CDR1 SGHRS, CDR2 YFSETQ. V gave up 1 base and J gave up 0 bases, with 16 bases separating them. This chain's CDR3 is CASSLRDTRTLNTEAFF. CDR3 DNA sequence: TGCGCCAGCAGCTTGAGGGACACCAGAACTTTGAACACTGAAGCTTTCTTT.